This T cell receptor beta chain was captured in a study of blood T cell repertoires in COVID-19. Study summary: Acute and convalescent COVID-19 specimens originated in the United States, Italy and Spain. The analysed material was cDNA or gDNA that came from T cells, B-cell-depleted T cells, or PBMCs.

Germline CDR1 and CDR2: SGHNT and YYREEE (reference sequence). The CDR3 consists of 14 residues. The protocol was immunoSEQ multiplex PCR, while the TCRdb copy is restricted to in-frame clones and leaves out a portion. This sample yields about 29,000 clones, of which 85% to 90% are seen a single time; approximately 16% belongs to the top ten. Note on this clone: The junction shows a germline mismatch at one end, possibly a read error.

This chain links TRBV5-4 with TRBJ1-2; 7 positions agree with TRBD1. Sequenced: peripheral blood. The sequence was collected from an elderly man with acute or convalescent COVID-19. CDR3: CANSLEQGRGGYTF. Written as DNA, the CDR3 is TGTGCCAACAGCTTGGAACAGGGGCGCGGTGGCTACACCTTC.